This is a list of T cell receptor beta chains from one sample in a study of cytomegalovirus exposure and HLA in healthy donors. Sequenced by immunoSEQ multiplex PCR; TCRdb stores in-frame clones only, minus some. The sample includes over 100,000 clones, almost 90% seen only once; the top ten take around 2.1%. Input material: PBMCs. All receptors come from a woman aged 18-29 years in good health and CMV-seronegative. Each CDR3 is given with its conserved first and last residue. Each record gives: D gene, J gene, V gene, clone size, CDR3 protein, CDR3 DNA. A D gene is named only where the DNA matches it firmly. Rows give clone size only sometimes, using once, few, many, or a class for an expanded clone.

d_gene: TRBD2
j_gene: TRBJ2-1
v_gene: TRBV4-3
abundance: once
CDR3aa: CASSQAVSGSSSYNEQFF
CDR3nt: TGCGCCAGCAGCCAAGCTGTTAGCGGGTCCAGCTCCTACAATGAGCAGTTCTTC

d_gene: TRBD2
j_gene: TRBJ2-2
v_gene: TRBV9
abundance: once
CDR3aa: CASSERLAQNTGELFF
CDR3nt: TGTGCCAGCAGCGAACGACTAGCGCAGAACACCGGGGAGCTGTTTTTT

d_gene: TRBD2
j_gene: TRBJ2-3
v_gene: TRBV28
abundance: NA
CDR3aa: CASSLLASGRTDTQYF
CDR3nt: TGTGCCAGCAGTTTGTTAGCTAGCGGGCGCACAGATACGCAGTATTTT

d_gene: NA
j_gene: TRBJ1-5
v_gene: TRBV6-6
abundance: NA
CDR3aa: CASSYPGDQPQHF
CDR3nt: TGTGCCAGCAGTTACCCGGGTGATCAGCCCCAGCATTTT

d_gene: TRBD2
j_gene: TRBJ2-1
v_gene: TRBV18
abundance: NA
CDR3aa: CASSRPGLAGANEQFF
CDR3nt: TGTGCCAGCTCACGGCCGGGACTAGCGGGAGCCAATGAGCAGTTCTTC

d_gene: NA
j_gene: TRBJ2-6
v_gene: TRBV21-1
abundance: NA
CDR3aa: CASSKGGTGASGANVLTF
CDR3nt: TGTGCCAGCAGCAAAGGGGGGACAGGGGCCTCTGGGGCCAACGTCCTGACTTTC

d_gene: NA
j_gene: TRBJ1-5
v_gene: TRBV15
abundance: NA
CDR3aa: CATSRDRGNQPQHF
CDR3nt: TGTGCCACCAGCAGAGATCGGGGAAATCAGCCCCAGCATTTT

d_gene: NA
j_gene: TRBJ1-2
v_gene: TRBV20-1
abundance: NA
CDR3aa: CSVGREGGYTF
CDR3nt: TGCAGTGTCGGCAGGGAGGGTGGCTACACCTTC

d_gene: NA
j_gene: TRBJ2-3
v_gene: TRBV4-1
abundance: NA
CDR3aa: CASSQVSLVVADTQYF
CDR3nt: TGCGCCAGCAGCCAAGTATCGCTAGTGGTAGCAGATACGCAGTATTTT

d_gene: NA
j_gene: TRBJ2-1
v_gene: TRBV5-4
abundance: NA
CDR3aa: CASSPQLKSSYNEQFF
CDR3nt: TGTGCCAGCAGCCCCCAACTGAAATCCTCCTACAATGAGCAGTTCTTC

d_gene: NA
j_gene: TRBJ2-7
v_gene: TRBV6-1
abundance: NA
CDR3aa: CASSRQDSYEQYF
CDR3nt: TGTGCCAGCAGTAGACAGGATTCCTACGAGCAGTACTTC

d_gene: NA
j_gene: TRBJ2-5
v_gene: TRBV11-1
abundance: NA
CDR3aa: CASSPPSETQYF
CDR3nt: TGTGCCAGCAGCCCTCCTTCGGAGACCCAGTACTTC

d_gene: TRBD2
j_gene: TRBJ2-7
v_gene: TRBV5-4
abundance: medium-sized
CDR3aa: CASSFGRGSGDEQYF
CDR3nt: TGTGCCAGCAGCTTTGGTCGCGGGAGTGGGGACGAGCAGTACTTC

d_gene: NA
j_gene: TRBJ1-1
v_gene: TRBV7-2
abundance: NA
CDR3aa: CASSSNQGSTEAFF
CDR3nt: TGTGCCAGCAGCTCCAACCAGGGGAGCACTGAAGCTTTCTTT

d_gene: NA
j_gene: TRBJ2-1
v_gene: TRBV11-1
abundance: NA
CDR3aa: CASSLARPFTEEFF
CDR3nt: TGTGCCAGCAGCTTAGCGCGACCCTTCACAGAAGAGTTCTTC

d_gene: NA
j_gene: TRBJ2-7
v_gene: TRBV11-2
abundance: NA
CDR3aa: CASSFGTDYEQYF
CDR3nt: TGTGCCAGCAGCTTCGGTACCGACTACGAGCAGTACTTC

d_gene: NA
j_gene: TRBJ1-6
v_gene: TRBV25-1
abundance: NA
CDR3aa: CASSGILYNSPLHF
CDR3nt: TGTGCCAGCAGTGGTATATTATATAATTCACCCCTCCACTTT

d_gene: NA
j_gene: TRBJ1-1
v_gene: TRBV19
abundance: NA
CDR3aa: CASMGAGGTEAFF
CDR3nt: TGTGCCAGTATGGGGGCCGGCGGCACTGAAGCTTTCTTT

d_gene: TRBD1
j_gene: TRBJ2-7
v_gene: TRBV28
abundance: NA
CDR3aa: CASSETGPRNEQYF
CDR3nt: TGTGCCAGCAGTGAGACAGGGCCGCGGAACGAGCAGTACTTC

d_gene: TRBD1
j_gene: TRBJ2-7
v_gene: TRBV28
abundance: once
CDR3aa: CASAPLRDRAYEQYF
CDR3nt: TGTGCCAGCGCTCCACTCCGGGACAGGGCCTACGAGCAGTACTTC

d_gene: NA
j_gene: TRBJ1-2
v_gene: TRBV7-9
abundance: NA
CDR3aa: CASSSNRWAGSNYGYTF
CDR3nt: TGTGCCAGCAGCTCGAATAGGTGGGCAGGATCTAACTATGGCTACACCTTC

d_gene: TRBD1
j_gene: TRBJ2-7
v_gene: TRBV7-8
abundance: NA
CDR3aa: CASSSQTGEGYEQYF
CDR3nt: TGTGCCAGCAGCTCCCAGACAGGGGAAGGCTACGAGCAGTACTTC

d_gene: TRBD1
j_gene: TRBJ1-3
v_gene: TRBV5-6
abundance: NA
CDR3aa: CASSLQGARGNTIYF
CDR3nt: TGTGCCAGCAGCTTGCAGGGGGCACGCGGAAACACCATATATTTT

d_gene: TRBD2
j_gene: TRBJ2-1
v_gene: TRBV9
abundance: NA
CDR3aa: CASSVGGRGNEQFF
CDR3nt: TGTGCCAGCAGCGTAGGGGGGAGGGGCAATGAGCAGTTCTTC

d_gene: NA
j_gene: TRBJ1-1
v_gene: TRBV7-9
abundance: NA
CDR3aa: CASSLGAGGGNTEAFF
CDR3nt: TGTGCCAGCAGCTTAGGCGCCGGTGGAGGGAACACTGAAGCTTTCTTT

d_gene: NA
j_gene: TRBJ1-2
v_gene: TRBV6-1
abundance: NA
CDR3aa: CASSDGGRVPNYGYTF
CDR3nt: TGTGCCAGCAGTGATGGGGGCAGAGTCCCTAACTATGGCTACACCTTC

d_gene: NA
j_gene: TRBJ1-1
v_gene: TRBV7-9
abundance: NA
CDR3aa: CASSPGGARNTEAFF
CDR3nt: TGTGCCAGCAGCCCTGGGGGGGCTAGGAACACTGAAGCTTTCTTT

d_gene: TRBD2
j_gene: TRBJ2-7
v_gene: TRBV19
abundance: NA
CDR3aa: CASSIRDGRGEQYF
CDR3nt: TGTGCCAGTAGTATTCGGGACGGGAGGGGCGAGCAGTACTTC

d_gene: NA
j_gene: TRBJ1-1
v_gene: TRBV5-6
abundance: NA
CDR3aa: CASRKGVNTEAFF
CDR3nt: TGTGCCAGCAGAAAAGGGGTGAACACTGAAGCTTTCTTT

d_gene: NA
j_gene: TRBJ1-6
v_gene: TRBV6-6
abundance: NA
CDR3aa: CASSYYGDYNSPLHF
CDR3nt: TGTGCCAGCAGTTACTACGGGGACTATAATTCACCCCTCCACTTT

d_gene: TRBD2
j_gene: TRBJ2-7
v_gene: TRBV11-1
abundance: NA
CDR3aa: CASSGRGGAGSTYEQYF
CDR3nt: TGTGCCAGCAGCGGACGGGGAGGAGCGGGGAGCACCTACGAGCAGTACTTC

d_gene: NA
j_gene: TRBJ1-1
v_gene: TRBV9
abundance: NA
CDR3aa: CASSARLQGAEAFF
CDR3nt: TGTGCCAGCAGCGCCCGATTACAGGGAGCTGAAGCTTTCTTT

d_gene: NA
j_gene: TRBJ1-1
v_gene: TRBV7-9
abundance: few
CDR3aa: CASSLPDIGVQSTEAFF
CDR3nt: TGTGCCAGCAGCTTACCAGATATCGGGGTCCAGAGCACTGAAGCTTTCTTT

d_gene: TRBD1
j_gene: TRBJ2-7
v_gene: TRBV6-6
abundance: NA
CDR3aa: CASSYSTPGQGYEQYF
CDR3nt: TGTGCCAGCAGTTACTCAACTCCGGGACAGGGCTACGAGCAGTACTTC

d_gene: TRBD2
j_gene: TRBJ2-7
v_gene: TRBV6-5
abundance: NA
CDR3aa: CATLLAGDALEQYF
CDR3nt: TGTGCCACCCTTCTAGCGGGAGATGCACTCGAGCAGTACTTC

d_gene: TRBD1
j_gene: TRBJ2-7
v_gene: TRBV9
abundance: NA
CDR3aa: CASSVGDRGAYEQYF
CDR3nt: TGTGCCAGCAGCGTAGGCGACAGGGGGGCCTACGAGCAGTACTTC

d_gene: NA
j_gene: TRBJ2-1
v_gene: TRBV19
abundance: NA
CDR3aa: CASTIPGTSYNEQFF
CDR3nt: TGTGCCAGTACCATACCGGGAACCTCCTACAATGAGCAGTTCTTC

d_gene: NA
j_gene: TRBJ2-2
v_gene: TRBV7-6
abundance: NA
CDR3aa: CASSLGPEASANTGELFF
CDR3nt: TGTGCCAGCAGCTTAGGGCCGGAGGCCAGCGCGAACACCGGGGAGCTGTTTTTT

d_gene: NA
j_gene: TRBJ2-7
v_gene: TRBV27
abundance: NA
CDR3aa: CASRRDFSYEQYF
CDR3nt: TGTGCCAGCAGAAGGGACTTCTCCTACGAGCAGTACTTC

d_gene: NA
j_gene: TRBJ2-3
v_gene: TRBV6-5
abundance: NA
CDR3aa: CASGLPATDTQYF
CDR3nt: TGTGCCAGCGGACTACCAGCCACAGATACGCAGTATTTT

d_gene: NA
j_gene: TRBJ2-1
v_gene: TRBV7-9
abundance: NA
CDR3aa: CASSTPTDDNEQFF
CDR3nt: TGTGCCAGCAGCACCCCGACAGATGACAATGAGCAGTTCTTC

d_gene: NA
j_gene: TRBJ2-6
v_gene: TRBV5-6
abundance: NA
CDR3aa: CASSLWAAGANVLTF
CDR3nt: TGTGCCAGCAGCTTGTGGGCAGCTGGGGCCAACGTCCTGACTTTC

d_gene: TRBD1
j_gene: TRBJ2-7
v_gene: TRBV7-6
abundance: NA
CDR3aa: CASSLARGHYEQYF
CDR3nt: TGTGCCAGCAGCTTAGCTAGGGGGCACTACGAGCAGTACTTC

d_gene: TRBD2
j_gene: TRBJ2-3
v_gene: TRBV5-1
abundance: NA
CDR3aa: CASSLARTSAYTDTQYF
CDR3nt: TGCGCCAGCAGCTTGGCCCGGACTAGCGCTTACACAGATACGCAGTATTTT

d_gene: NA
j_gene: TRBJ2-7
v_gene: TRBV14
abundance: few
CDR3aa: CASSQVGNEQYF
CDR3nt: TGTGCCAGCAGCCAAGTCGGTAACGAGCAGTACTTC

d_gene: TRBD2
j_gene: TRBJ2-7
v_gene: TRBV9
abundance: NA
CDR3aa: CASSVGDPSGEQYF
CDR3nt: TGTGCCAGCAGCGTAGGGGATCCTAGCGGGGAGCAGTACTTC

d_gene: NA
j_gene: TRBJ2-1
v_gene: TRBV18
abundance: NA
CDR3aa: CASSPGGASGYEQFF
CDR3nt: TGTGCCAGCTCACCAGGGGGCGCCTCGGGATATGAGCAGTTCTTC

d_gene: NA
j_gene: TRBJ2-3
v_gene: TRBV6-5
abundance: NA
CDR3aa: CASSTHEGGEDTQYF
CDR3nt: TGTGCCAGCAGTACCCACGAGGGGGGGGAGGATACGCAGTATTTT

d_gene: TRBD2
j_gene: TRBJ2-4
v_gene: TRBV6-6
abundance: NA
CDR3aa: CASSNGGIAKNIQYF
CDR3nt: TGTGCCAGCAGTAACGGGGGGATAGCCAAAAACATTCAGTACTTC

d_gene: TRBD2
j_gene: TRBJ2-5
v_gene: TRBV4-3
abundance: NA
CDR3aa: CASSPDRGGTQYF
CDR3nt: TGCGCCAGCAGCCCCGACCGGGGGGGGACCCAGTACTTC

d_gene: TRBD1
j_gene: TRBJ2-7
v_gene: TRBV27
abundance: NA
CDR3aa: CASSGTGAEQYF
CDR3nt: TGTGCCAGCAGCGGAACAGGGGCCGAGCAGTACTTC

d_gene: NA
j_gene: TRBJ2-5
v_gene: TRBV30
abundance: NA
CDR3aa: CAWSVRGYQETQYF
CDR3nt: TGTGCCTGGAGTGTACGGGGGTACCAAGAGACCCAGTACTTC

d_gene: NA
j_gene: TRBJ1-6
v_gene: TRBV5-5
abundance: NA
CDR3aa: CASSLAPPEGYNSPLHF
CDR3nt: TGTGCCAGCAGCTTGGCTCCTCCGGAGGGGTATAATTCACCCCTCCACTTT

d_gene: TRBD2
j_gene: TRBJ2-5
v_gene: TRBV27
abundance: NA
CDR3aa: CASSSRALALQETQYF
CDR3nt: TGTGCCAGCAGTTCACGAGCACTAGCGCTCCAAGAGACCCAGTACTTC

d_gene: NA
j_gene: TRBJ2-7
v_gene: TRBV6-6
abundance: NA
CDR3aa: CASRGGSLFYEQYF
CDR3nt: TGTGCCAGCAGAGGGGGTTCCCTTTTTTACGAGCAGTACTTC

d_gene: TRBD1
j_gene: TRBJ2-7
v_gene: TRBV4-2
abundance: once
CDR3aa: CASSQRDRPPHEQYF
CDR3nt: TGTGCCAGCAGCCAACGGGACAGGCCTCCCCACGAGCAGTACTTC

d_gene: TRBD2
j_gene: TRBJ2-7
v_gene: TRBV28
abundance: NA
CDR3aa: CASIPYSRLAGGEQYF
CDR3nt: TGTGCCAGCATCCCCTACTCGAGACTAGCGGGAGGCGAGCAGTACTTC

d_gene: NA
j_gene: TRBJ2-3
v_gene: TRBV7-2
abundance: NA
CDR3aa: CASSLVGQGTDTQYF
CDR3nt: TGTGCCAGCAGCTTAGTCGGGCAGGGTACAGATACGCAGTATTTT

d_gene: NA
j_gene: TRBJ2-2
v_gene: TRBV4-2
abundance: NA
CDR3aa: CASSQPGFGSGTGELFF
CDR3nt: TGTGCCAGCAGCCAGCCCGGGTTTGGTAGCGGCACCGGGGAGCTGTTTTTT

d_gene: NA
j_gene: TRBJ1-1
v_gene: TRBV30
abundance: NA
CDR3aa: CAWSALRGTEAFF
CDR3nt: TGTGCCTGGAGTGCCCTAAGGGGCACTGAAGCTTTCTTT